This T cell receptor beta chain is from a study of blood T cell repertoires in COVID-19. About the study: Collection of acute and convalescent COVID-19 samples took place in the United States, Italy and Spain. T cells, B-cell-depleted T cells, or PBMCs supplied cDNA or gDNA.

The CDR3 is 15 residues long. The authors' processing: Using reference gene primer amplification, nucleated cell counts were estimated. Generated by immunoSEQ multiplex PCR, the TCRdb table keeps only in-frame clones and is missing some. That table is the source of V, J and clone size, and D and trimming were worked out from the DNA. The table records more than 60,000 clones, around nine tenths of them present only once. The source of this sequence is an elderly woman with active or convalescent COVID-19. The V call is TRBV21-1, the J call TRBJ2-3; TRBD1 is taken as the D call from the table, unchecked against the DNA. TRBV21-1 is flagged as a pseudogene. The sample consisted of peripheral blood. The CDR3, as DNA: TGTGCCAGCAGCAAGGGGGCGAGATACACAGATACGCAGTATTTT. Residues: CASSKGARYTDTQYF.